The 32 T cell receptor beta chains below all came from one sample that was sequenced in a study of T cells in Graves' hyperthyroidism and ophthalmopathy. There were TCR beta CDR3 regions amplified from RNA transcripts. The TCR CDR3 was amplified in a first-round RT-PCR using the HTBI primer set. TCRdb reprocessed the multiplex PCR reads via MiXCR and lists one record per CDR3 protein. This sample has nearly 250,000 distinct CDR3 sequences; about 17% occur once, and the top ten carry around 30%. The sequencing input was blood. These receptor sequences come from a woman in her late teens or twenties with Graves' ophthalmopathy.

This clonotype has at least ten counts. This sequence joins TRBV28 and TRBJ1-1; the D is unclear. Germline CDR1 is MDHEN and CDR2 is SYDVKM. The length of the CDR3 is 13 residues. V was pared by 7 bases and J by 1 base, with 10 bases between. The CDR3 DNA sequence: TGTGCCAGCATTCGCGACAAGAACACTGAAGCTTTCTTT. This sequence encodes CASIRDKNTEAFF. The full variable domain, rest sourced from reference TRBV28 and TRBJ1-1, is DVKVTQSSRYLVKRTGEKVFLECVQDMDHENMFWYRQDPGLGLRLIYFSYDVKMKEKGDIPEGYSVSREKKERFSLILESASTNQTSMYLCASIRDKNTEAFFGQGTRLTVV.

The chain carries TRBV3-1 and TRBJ1-2; no firm D call. Trimming took 3 bases from V and 8 from J, leaving 7 bases between them. The CDR3 has 11 residues. CDR1 LGHDT and CDR2 YNNKEL come from the germline V gene (reference sequence). The CDR3 DNA reads TGTGCCAGCAGCCACCCCGGGGGCTACACCTTC. Residues: CASSHPGGYTF. The entire variable domain, with the rest obtained from reference TRBV3-1 and TRBJ1-2, is as follows: DTAVSQTPKYLVTQMGNDKSIKCEQNLGHDTMYWYKQDSKKFLKIMFSYNNKELIINETVPNRFSPKSPDKAHLNLHINSLELGDSAVYFCASSHPGGYTFGSGTRLTVV.

J is TRBJ1-1 and V is TRBV2; perhaps TRBD1 as D (5 bases). The V gene lost 10 bases and the J gene lost 6 bases, with 21 bases spanning the gap. From germline, CDR1 is SNHLY and CDR2 FYNNEI. The CDR3 covers 14 residues. CDR3 sequence reads: CATQVDSSVAEAFF. CDR3 coding DNA: TGTGCCACCCAGGTCGACAGCTCTGTCGCTGAAGCTTTCTTT.

This clonotype was recorded a few times. The gene calls are TRBV4-3 and TRBJ2-1, with a tentative D call TRBD2 (6 bases). The germline V gene encodes CDR1 LGHNA and CDR2 YSLEER. V was cut by 0 bases and J by 10 bases, with 10 bases left in between. This CDR3 has 13 residues. The CDR3 region has the DNA TGCGCCAGCAGCCAAGATGGTAGCGGAGAGCAGTTCTTC. Translation gives CASSQDGSGEQFF.

This clonotype was counted many times. The chain carries TRBV27 and TRBJ2-3; 8 nucleotides agree with TRBD2. The germline V gene encodes CDR1 MNHEY and CDR2 SMNVEV (reference sequence). V trimming: 6 bases; J trimming: 6 bases; junction bases outside the gene matches: 8. This CDR3 comprises 14 residues. This CDR3 reads CASRKTGGPDTQYF. CDR3 sequence (DNA): TGTGCCAGCAGGAAAACGGGAGGGCCGGATACGCAGTATTTT.

This clonotype was observed at least ten times. The chain recombines TRBV5-1 with TRBJ2-3; perhaps D is TRBD1 or TRBD2 (6 bases each). Germline CDR1 reads SGHRS; CDR2 reads YFSETQ. This CDR3 is built from 16 residues. The V end was cut by 0 bases, the J end by 4 bases, with 15 bases between. Here the CDR3 reads CASSLVAGQISDTQYF. The CDR3 coding sequence is TGCGCCAGCAGCTTGGTTGCGGGACAAATCTCAGATACGCAGTATTTT.

This clonotype was counted many times. V gene TRBV12-3 or TRBV12-4 combines with J gene TRBJ2-7, with no clear D. The CDR3 has 14 amino acids. Trimming stripped 3 bases from V and 0 bases from J, with 9 bases between. CDR3 in DNA: TGTGCCAGCAGTTTTAATCCTTCCTCCTACGAGCAGTACTTC. It encodes CASSFNPSSYEQYF.

This clonotype has a count of ten or more. V and J are TRBV28 and TRBJ2-1; TRBD2 matches at 9 bases. Germline CDR1 reads MDHEN; CDR2 reads SYDVKM. The CDR3 contains 14 residues. Trimming cost V 2 bases and J 8 bases; bases outside gene matches: 4. CDR3: CASSLGLASYEQFF. The CDR3 DNA is TGTGCCAGCAGTTTAGGACTAGCGAGTTATGAGCAGTTCTTC.

Ten or more counts support this clonotype. The rearrangement joins TRBV11-2 to TRBJ2-7; 8 nucleotides line up with TRBD2. The CDR3 has 13 amino acids. Germline V gene sequence: CDR1 SGHAT, CDR2 FQNNGV. V gave up 5 bases and J gave up 4 bases; unmatched junction bases: 4. The CDR3 protein is CASSRGGVYEQYF. Written as DNA, the CDR3 is TGTGCCAGCAGCCGGGGGGGAGTATACGAGCAGTACTTC.

This clonotype appeared many times. This chain connects TRBV4-3 to TRBJ2-4, with D perhaps TRBD2 (6 bases). CDR1 LGHNA and CDR2 YSLEER come from the germline V gene. Trimming shortened V by 2 bases and J by 0 bases, and 14 bases separated the two germline ends. There are 17 residues in the CDR3. The chain's CDR3 is CASSQFNSGLAKNIQYF. As DNA, the CDR3 is TGCGCCAGCAGCCAATTTAATAGCGGCCTAGCCAAAAACATTCAGTACTTC.

This clonotype was seen many times. The genes are TRBV13 and TRBJ2-7; 11 nucleotides line up with TRBD2. The CDR3 runs 12 residues. CDR1 and CDR2 from the germline V gene are PRHDT and FYEKMQ (reference sequence). With 5 bases clipped from V and 7 bases from J, the junction kept 1 base outside the gene matches. DNA for the CDR3: TGTGCCAGCAGCCGACTAGCGGGAGAGCAGTACTTC. The encoded protein is CASSRLAGEQYF.

Points on this clonotype: A much more abundant neighbour one base away suggests this may be a read error. The chain uses TRBV4-1 and TRBJ1-5, with a weak D call TRBD1 (5 bases). The CDR3 length is 18 residues. The V gene's germline CDR1 is MGHRA and CDR2 YSYEKL. CDR3 nucleotide sequence: TGCGCCAGCAGCCAAGAACTACTCCAGGGAGTAGGAAATCGGCCCCAGCATTTT. Translation gives CASSQELLQGVGNRPQHF.

This clonotype has at least ten counts. V gene TRBV6-2 or TRBV6-3 combines with J gene TRBJ2-1; 8 bases fit TRBD2. CDR3 length equals 14 residues. The V and J ends lost 5 bases and 2 bases, in that order; junction bases with no gene match: 2. Germline V CDR1 and CDR2: MNHEY, SVGEGT. DNA of the CDR3: TGTGCCAGCAGTCGGCGGGAGGCCTACAATGAGCAGTTCTTC. It specifies CASSRREAYNEQFF.

A word on this clonotype: This sequence may be a read error, since a much larger clone differs from it by one base. The chain couples TRBV6-1 to TRBJ2-7, with 10 bases matching TRBD1. Germline V gives CDR1 MNHNS, CDR2 SASEGT. The CDR3 consists of 15 residues. J gave up 5 bases and V 6 bases, and 10 bases lay outside the gene matches. The CDR3 region is CASRLPRDRGNEQYF. The CDR3, as DNA: TGTGCCAGCAGGCTTCCGCGGGACAGGGGCAACGAGCAGTACTTC.

This clonotype was found once. V is TRBV6-2 or TRBV6-3 and J is TRBJ1-5; TRBD1 agrees at 10 bases. Looked up from germline, CDR1 is MNHEY and CDR2 is SVGEGT. V trimming: 6 bases; J trimming: 7 bases; junction bases outside the gene matches: 12. CDR3 length equals 16 residues. The CDR3 coding sequence is TGTGCCAGCAGGTCGCGGACAGGGGGAAGTCGGCAGCCCCAGCATTTT. This encodes CASRSRTGGSRQPQHF.

This clonotype occurred many times. The V call is TRBV7-6, the J call TRBJ2-5, with TRBD2 matching over 9 bases. Germline CDR1 and CDR2: SGHVS and FNYEAQ. The CDR3 runs to 15 residues. J lost 5 bases, V lost 3 bases, and 7 bases had no gene match. The CDR3 sequence is CASSFIAGVVETQYF. CDR3 DNA: TGTGCCAGCAGCTTCATAGCGGGAGTCGTGGAGACCCAGTACTTC.

There are many counts of this clonotype. This chain uses TRBV12-3 or TRBV12-4 with TRBJ2-2; 8 bases agree with TRBD2. The length of the CDR3 is 13 residues. The V and J ends lost 5 bases and 7 bases, in that order; junction bases with no gene match: 3. CDR3 DNA: TGTGCCAGCAGTCTCGCGGGGGGCGGGGAGCTGTTTTTT. Protein: CASSLAGGGELFF.

In this sample, this clonotype turned up many times. V usage is TRBV7-3 and J usage is TRBJ2-1; 9 nucleotides line up with TRBD1. CDR1 SGHTA and CDR2 FQGTGA come from the germline V gene. The CDR3 is 15 amino acids. The V segment lost 5 bases and the J segment 6 bases; nucleotides outside the gene matches: 8. The CDR3 is CASSLLGTGSNEQFF. The CDR3 coding sequence is TGTGCCAGCAGCCTCCTCGGGACAGGGTCCAATGAGCAGTTCTTC.

This clonotype was recorded at least ten times. The chain combines TRBV2 with TRBJ1-6, with D perhaps matching TRBD1 (6 bases). CDR3 length: 15 amino acids. Trimming cost V 5 bases and J 7 bases, with 15 bases left between them. Looked up from germline, CDR1 is SNHLY and CDR2 is FYNNEI. This CDR3 is CASSKPQGWNSPLHF. The CDR3 DNA reads as TGTGCCAGCAGTAAACCTCAGGGGTGGAATTCACCCCTCCACTTT.

This clonotype was seen at least ten times. The chain uses TRBV3-1 and TRBJ2-1; D gene unclear. V was cut by 0 bases and J by 0 bases, with 3 bases left in between. CDR3 length equals 14 residues. Germline V lookup: CDR1 LGHDT, CDR2 YNNKEL (reference sequence). The DNA of the CDR3 is TGTGCCAGCAGCCAAGACGGCTCCTACAATGAGCAGTTCTTC. This translates into CASSQDGSYNEQFF.

This clonotype was observed many times. The chain is built from TRBV6-1 and TRBJ2-7, with TRBD2 matching 12 bases. V was pared by 5 bases and J by 7 bases, with 12 bases of the junction left unmatched. This CDR3 spans 16 amino acids. CDR1 MNHNS and CDR2 SASEGT come from the germline V gene. CDR3 sequence reads: CASSLLRTGLAGEQYF. In DNA, the CDR3 is TGTGCCAGCAGTTTACTACGGACAGGACTAGCGGGGGAGCAGTACTTC.

This clonotype was found a few times. This chain uses TRBV5-6 with TRBJ1-6, with D hard to call. V dropped 0 bases and J dropped 7 bases, with 11 bases sitting between them. CDR3 size: 15 residues. The V gene's germline CDR1 is SGHDT and CDR2 YYEEEE. The CDR3 coding sequence is TGTGCCAGCAGCTTGGCCGGCGGATGGAATTCACCCCTCCACTTT. Protein product: CASSLAGGWNSPLHF.

The gene calls are TRBV7-6 and TRBJ2-2; 8 positions match TRBD1. The CDR3 runs to 16 residues. Germline lookup yields CDR1 SGHVS and CDR2 FNYEAQ. The V and J ends lost 3 bases and 1 base, in that order; junction bases with no gene match: 4. The CDR3 here is CASSFGGQGNTGELFF. CDR3 DNA sequence: TGTGCCAGCAGCTTTGGTGGACAGGGGAACACCGGGGAGCTGTTTTTT.

This clonotype was observed at least ten times. This CDR3 reads CASNWGRDTEAFF. The CDR3 DNA is TGCGCCAGCAATTGGGGCAGGGACACTGAAGCTTTCTTT. The chain couples TRBV10-2 to TRBJ1-1, with D possibly TRBD1 on 5 matching bases. CDR1 WSHSY and CDR2 SAAADI come from the germline V gene. The CDR3 has 13 amino acids. The germline V and J ends were trimmed by 7 bases and 3 bases, with 12 bases remaining between them.

This clonotype was seen once. V usage is TRBV6-1 and J usage is TRBJ2-7, with TRBD1 identical over 9 bases. Germline V CDR1 and CDR2: MNHNS, SASEGT. The CDR3 covers 15 residues. The V segment lost 7 bases and the J segment 2 bases; nucleotides outside the gene matches: 9. CDR3 sequence reads: CASMKRGTGTYEQYF. The CDR3 DNA sequence: TGTGCCAGCATGAAGCGTGGGACAGGGACCTACGAGCAGTACTTC.

This clonotype came up many times. The rearrangement joins TRBV13 to TRBJ2-7, with a possible D match to TRBD1 (6 bases). The CDR3 spans 15 residues. CDR1 PRHDT and CDR2 FYEKMQ come from the germline V gene (reference sequence). The V end lost 2 bases, the J end lost 4 bases, and 15 bases lay between the germline ends. CDR3 region: CASSLSQGRPYEQYF. The CDR3 DNA follows: TGTGCCAGCAGCTTAAGCCAGGGGAGACCATACGAGCAGTACTTC.

This clonotype has at least ten counts. The CDR3 sequence is CASNGYEQYF. Written as DNA, the CDR3 is TGTGCCAGCAACGGCTACGAGCAGTACTTC. This chain joins TRBV2 and TRBJ2-7; D is uncertain. V was trimmed by 7 bases and J by 3 bases, leaving 4 bases between them. This CDR3 is built from 10 residues. Germline-derived CDR1 and CDR2 are SNHLY and FYNNEI. Full variable domain (outside the CDR3, taken from reference TRBV2 and TRBJ2-7): EPEVTQTPSHQVTQMGQEVILRCVPISNHLYFYWYRQILGQKVEFLVSFYNNEISEKSEIFDDQFSVERPDGSNFTLKIRSTKLEDSAMYFCASNGYEQYFGPGTRLTVT.

This clonotype was seen at least ten times. This chain's CDR3 is CASSWSSGQETQYF. The CDR3 bases are TGTGCCAGCAGTTGGTCTAGCGGACAAGAGACCCAGTACTTC. V gene TRBV2 combines with J gene TRBJ2-5; 7 bases are shared with TRBD2. V shed 5 bases, J shed 2 bases, and the junction held 5 bases outside the gene matches. The CDR3 loop spans 14 amino acids. The V gene's germline CDR1 is SNHLY and CDR2 FYNNEI.

This clonotype was counted ten times or more. The chain employs TRBV7-3 and TRBJ2-1, with TRBD2 matching 7 bases. Trimming took 3 bases from V and 0 from J; bases not matched to a gene: 5. This CDR3 has 16 residues. The germline CDR1 and CDR2 sequences are SGHTA and FQGTGA. The CDR3, as DNA: TGTGCCAGCAGCTTCGGCGGGGGACCCTCCTACAATGAGCAGTTCTTC. This codes for CASSFGGGPSYNEQFF.

This clonotype was counted ten times or more. The chain couples TRBV20-1 to TRBJ2-1, with 7 bases fitting TRBD1. CDR3 length equals 14 residues. Per the germline V gene, CDR1 is DFQATT and CDR2 is SNEGSKA (reference sequence). V lost 1 base, J lost 6 bases, and 6 bases stayed unmatched. Here the CDR3 reads CSARGLGTANEQFF. For the CDR3, the DNA is TGCAGTGCTAGAGGCCTAGGGACAGCCAATGAGCAGTTCTTC.

This clonotype was seen ten or more times. The genes are TRBV10-3 and TRBJ1-2; D uncertain. Germline CDR1 reads ENHRY; CDR2 reads SYGVKD. Trimming took off 2 bases at V and 2 bases at J, with 6 bases between the two ends. The CDR3 sequence is 13 residues long. The CDR3 protein is CAISEQENYGYTF. CDR3 in DNA: TGTGCCATCAGTGAGCAGGAGAACTATGGCTACACCTTC.

Ten or more counts support this clonotype. V is TRBV3-1 and J is TRBJ2-7; 11 nucleotides line up with TRBD2. The J segment lost 4 bases and the V segment lost 5 bases, leaving 4 bases of the junction unmatched. CDR3 size: 14 residues. Germline CDR1 LGHDT, CDR2 YNNKEL (reference sequence). The DNA of the CDR3 is TGTGCCAGCAGCATACTAGCGGGAGAGTACGAGCAGTACTTC. It yields the protein CASSILAGEYEQYF.